Listed below are T cell receptor beta chains from one sample, sequenced in a study of cytomegalovirus exposure and HLA in healthy donors. Using immunoSEQ multiplex PCR, the repertoire was profiled, and TCRdb retains in-frame clones only, with some absent. Here the sample spans roughly 130,000 clones, around 86% being singletons. Material: PBMCs. The receptors here all came from a man younger than 30 in good health and CMV-seronegative. Both conserved end residues are part of each CDR3. A D gene is named only where the DNA matches it firmly. Clone size is not always given. Where it is, it says once, few, many or a class for expanded clones.

j_gene: TRBJ1-1; d_gene: -; len: 14; abundance: few; v_gene: TRBV14; CDR3nt: TGTGCCAGCAGCCAAGCACAGGGCAACACTGAAGCTTTCTTT; CDR3aa: CASSQAQGNTEAFF
j_gene: TRBJ2-5; d_gene: -; len: 11; abundance: -; v_gene: TRBV28; CDR3nt: TGTGCCAGCAGCCTCGAGGAGACCCAGTACTTC; CDR3aa: CASSLEETQYF
j_gene: TRBJ1-4; d_gene: -; len: 16; abundance: -; v_gene: TRBV27; CDR3nt: TGTGCCAGCAGTACAACCGTGTTTGCAACTAATGAAAAACTGTTTTTT; CDR3aa: CASSTTVFATNEKLFF
j_gene: TRBJ1-5; d_gene: -; len: 14; abundance: -; v_gene: TRBV7-8; CDR3nt: TGTGCCAGCAGCTTAAGCGACAGGCCGCAGCCCCAGCATTTT; CDR3aa: CASSLSDRPQPQHF
j_gene: TRBJ2-7; d_gene: TRBD1; len: 15; abundance: -; v_gene: TRBV14; CDR3nt: TGTGCCAGCAGTCATCGTAACAGGGGCGCCCACGAGCAGTACTTC; CDR3aa: CASSHRNRGAHEQYF
j_gene: TRBJ2-7; d_gene: -; len: 12; abundance: -; v_gene: TRBV29-1; CDR3nt: TGCAGCGTTGGGGGGACTGCCTACGAGCAGTACTTC; CDR3aa: CSVGGTAYEQYF
j_gene: TRBJ1-2; d_gene: TRBD1; len: 14; abundance: -; v_gene: TRBV27; CDR3nt: TGTGCCAGCAGTTTTGTCGGGACAGTGGGTGGCTACACCTTC; CDR3aa: CASSFVGTVGGYTF
j_gene: TRBJ2-5; d_gene: -; len: 10; abundance: few; v_gene: TRBV20-1; CDR3nt: TGCAGTGCTGGAACTATGGCCCAGTACTTC; CDR3aa: CSAGTMAQYF
j_gene: TRBJ2-7; d_gene: TRBD1; len: 14; abundance: -; v_gene: TRBV15; CDR3nt: TGTGCCACCAGCGAACAGGGGGTTGCTTACGAGCAGTACTTC; CDR3aa: CATSEQGVAYEQYF
j_gene: TRBJ2-5; d_gene: -; len: 15; abundance: -; v_gene: TRBV7-8; CDR3nt: TGTGCCAGCAGCTTAGGGGCGGGTAGCAGAGAGACCCAGTACTTC; CDR3aa: CASSLGAGSRETQYF
j_gene: TRBJ2-7; d_gene: -; len: 13; abundance: -; v_gene: TRBV6-1; CDR3nt: TGTGCCAGCAGTGGACGGACAGTCTACGAGCAGTACTTC; CDR3aa: CASSGRTVYEQYF
j_gene: TRBJ1-2; d_gene: -; len: 12; abundance: -; v_gene: TRBV28; CDR3nt: TGTGCCAGCTGTCGAGGGAACTATGGCTACACCTTC; CDR3aa: CASCRGNYGYTF
j_gene: TRBJ1-1; d_gene: TRBD1; len: 15; abundance: few; v_gene: TRBV10-3; CDR3nt: TGTGCCATCAGAACGACAGGGGGGCTGAACACTGAAGCTTTCTTT; CDR3aa: CAIRTTGGLNTEAFF
j_gene: TRBJ2-2; d_gene: -; len: 16; abundance: once; v_gene: TRBV12-1; CDR3nt: TGTGCCAGCAGCATGGGACAGGGGGTGTACACCGGGGAGCTGTTTTTT; CDR3aa: CASSMGQGVYTGELFF
j_gene: TRBJ2-1; d_gene: -; len: 14; abundance: few; v_gene: TRBV27; CDR3nt: TGTGCCAGCGGGCAAAGGGGGGGGAACAATGAGCAGTTCTTC; CDR3aa: CASGQRGGNNEQFF
j_gene: TRBJ2-2; d_gene: -; len: 15; abundance: -; v_gene: TRBV14; CDR3nt: TGTGCCAGCAGCCTAGCGGTCACTAGCACCGGGGAGCTGTTTTTT; CDR3aa: CASSLAVTSTGELFF
j_gene: TRBJ1-1; d_gene: -; len: 14; abundance: -; v_gene: TRBV15; CDR3nt: TGTGCCACCAGCAGTAGGCGGGGCGGGACTGAAGCTTTCTTT; CDR3aa: CATSSRRGGTEAFF
j_gene: TRBJ2-7; d_gene: TRBD2; len: 15; abundance: -; v_gene: TRBV28; CDR3nt: TGTGCCAGCAGTTTATTGGGCGGGGGGGTCTACGAGCAGTACTTC; CDR3aa: CASSLLGGGVYEQYF
j_gene: TRBJ2-1; d_gene: -; len: 15; abundance: -; v_gene: TRBV6-6; CDR3nt: TGTGCCAGCAGTTCCCAAGGGGTCTCCTACAATGAGCAGTTCTTC; CDR3aa: CASSSQGVSYNEQFF
j_gene: TRBJ2-7; d_gene: -; len: 14; abundance: once; v_gene: TRBV4-1; CDR3nt: TGCGCCAGCAGCCAAGGACACCCTTCCTACGAGCAGTACTTC; CDR3aa: CASSQGHPSYEQYF
j_gene: TRBJ1-6; d_gene: -; len: 13; abundance: once; v_gene: TRBV9; CDR3nt: TGTGCCAGCAGCGGGGGGCCGAATTCACCCCTCCACTTT; CDR3aa: CASSGGPNSPLHF
j_gene: TRBJ2-1; d_gene: -; len: 12; abundance: once; v_gene: TRBV11-3; CDR3nt: TGTGCCAGCAGCTTAGATAGCAATGAGCAGTTCTTC; CDR3aa: CASSLDSNEQFF
j_gene: TRBJ1-2; d_gene: -; len: 15; abundance: once; v_gene: TRBV11-1; CDR3nt: TGTGCCAGCAGCTTACAGACAGTAGCTAACTATGGCTACACCTTC; CDR3aa: CASSLQTVANYGYTF
j_gene: TRBJ2-7; d_gene: TRBD2; len: 15; abundance: -; v_gene: TRBV6-6; CDR3nt: TGTGCCAGCAGTCTCCTAGCGGGACAATCCTACGAGCAGTACTTC; CDR3aa: CASSLLAGQSYEQYF